This T cell receptor beta chain was obtained from a study of regulatory T cells in long-lasting Graves disease. Germline-derived CDR1 and CDR2 are SGHTA and FQGNSA. V was pared by 1 base and J by 7 bases, with 7 bases of the junction left unmatched. The CDR3 extends over 14 amino acids. Arm-PCR of CDR3 regions and iRepertoire HTBI primers were used to build TCR beta libraries. TCRdb called the multiplex PCR reads again in MiXCR, with one record for every CDR3 protein. The table includes approximately 350,000 distinct CDR3 sequences, roughly 25% detected once. Whole-study results and caveats: In persistent patients, shared public clonotypes (under 3,000) outnumbered those in new patients (approximately 970).

Documented time point: persistent/refractory GD, antithyroid drugs over 5 years with positive TRAb. PBMC-derived RNA was used for the TCR library. This clonotype was detected many times. As yet, its antigen is unknown. The receptor comes from a woman in her thirties or forties with Graves disease. V is TRBV7-2 and J is TRBJ2-7; 7 positions agree with TRBD1. The sample in question was peripheral blood mononuclear cells (PBMCs), obtained when the disease was refractory, from a patient treated with antithyroid drugs. The CDR3 sequence is CASSLVGGQQEQYF. DNA of the CDR3: TGTGCCAGCAGCTTAGTAGGGGGCCAGCAGGAGCAGTACTTC.